The 19 T cell receptor beta chains given below trace back to one sample, sequenced in a study of blood T cell repertoires in COVID-19. Assay used: immunoSEQ multiplex PCR; TCRdb lists only in-frame clones, some missing. Among about 94,000 clones listed, about 80% were seen once. Sequenced input: peripheral blood. These receptors all stem from a man in his sixties with acute or convalescent COVID-19.

The CDR3: CASSSGTSTDTQYF. CDR3 in DNA: TGTGCCAGCAGCTCTGGGACTAGCACAGATACGCAGTATTTT. This rearrangement joins TRBV7-3 to TRBJ2-3; tentatively, D is TRBD2 (6 bases). This CDR3 is 14 amino acids long. With 4 bases removed from V and 0 bases from J, the gap between germline ends came to 8 bases. CDR1 SGHTA and CDR2 FQGTGA come from the germline V gene.

The gene calls are TRBV3-1 (or the pseudogene TRBV3-2) and TRBJ1-4; the D is unclear. The CDR3 is 15 residues long. Germline values: CDR1 LGHDT, CDR2 YNNKEL (reference sequence). The V and J ends lost 4 bases and 5 bases respectively, with 14 bases between them. CDR3 protein: CASSPSGSQNEKLFF. CDR3 nucleotides: TGTGCCAGCAGCCCTTCCGGGAGCCAAAATGAAAAACTGTTTTTT.

This clone was seen only once. The rearrangement joins TRBV4-1 to TRBJ1-4, with 10 bases matching TRBD1. The trim removed 4 bases at V and 7 bases at J, leaving 6 bases unmatched. Germline-derived CDR1 and CDR2 are MGHRA and YSYEKL. The length of the CDR3 is 15 residues. The CDR3 nucleotides are TGCGCCAGCAGCCTGCGGGGGACAGGGGTTGAAAAACTGTTTTTT. It is translated as CASSLRGTGVEKLFF.

The V call is TRBV2, the J call TRBJ1-1; D unclear. The CDR3 extends over 14 amino acids. V was cut by 3 bases and J by 0 bases, with 8 bases left in between. Germline V gene sequence: CDR1 SNHLY, CDR2 FYNNEI. The CDR3 DNA reads TGTGCCAGCAGTGACCTGCAGATGAACACTGAAGCTTTCTTT. Translated: CASSDLQMNTEAFF.

The J gene is TRBJ2-2, the V gene TRBV12-2; the DNA was not used to check the table's D call, TRBD1. TRBV12-2 is marked as a pseudogene. This CDR3 comprises 18 residues. CDR3 coding DNA: TGTGCAAGTCGCTGCCCGGGACAGGGATTACTGAACACCGGGGAGCTGTTTTTT. It is translated as CASRCPGQGLLNTGELFF.

This clone was seen only a few times. The chain is built from TRBV3-1 (or the pseudogene TRBV3-2) and TRBJ1-5; D might be TRBD1 (6 bases). The CDR3 runs to 13 residues. CDR1 and CDR2 (germline): LGHDT, YNNKEL (reference sequence). Trimming took 5 bases from V and 7 from J, leaving 12 bases between them. The CDR3 DNA is TGTGCCAGCAGCTCAACAGGGTCCCAGCCCCAGCATTTT. It translates to CASSSTGSQPQHF.

The chain carries TRBV2 and TRBJ1-1; 9 bases match TRBD1. CDR3 size: 13 residues. Germline V gene sequence: CDR1 SNHLY, CDR2 FYNNEI. The trim removed 5 bases at V and 7 bases at J, leaving 5 bases unmatched. CDR3 sequence reads: CASSTGTGNEAFF. CDR3 nucleotide sequence: TGTGCCAGCAGTACCGGGACAGGGAATGAAGCTTTCTTT.

The chain joins TRBV13 to TRBJ1-1; no reliable D call. The CDR3 length is 15 residues. From germline, CDR1 is PRHDT and CDR2 FYEKMQ (reference sequence). The V end was cut by 1 base, the J end by 0 bases, with 9 bases between. The CDR3 sequence: CASSLAQRMNTEAFF. The DNA of the CDR3 is TGTGCCAGCAGCTTAGCACAGAGAATGAACACTGAAGCTTTCTTT.

For this clone: The sample holds other DNA sequences that translate to the same CDR3. This chain connects TRBV29-1 to TRBJ2-2; a possible D gene is TRBD2 (7 bases). CDR1 and CDR2 from the germline V gene are SQVTM and ANQGSEA. The CDR3 sequence is 14 residues long. The germline V and J ends were trimmed by 3 bases and 5 bases, with 13 bases remaining between them. DNA of the CDR3: TGCAGCGTTGATGGGGGGGCGCGGACCGGGGAGCTGTTTTTT. This gives the protein CSVDGGARTGELFF.

This clone was observed a handful of times. V is TRBV4-3 and J is TRBJ1-4, with D perhaps matching TRBD1 (5 bases). This CDR3 region has 17 residues. The germline CDR1 and CDR2 sequences are LGHNA and YSLEER. Trimming stripped 4 bases from V and 7 bases from J, with 22 bases between. The CDR3 region has the DNA TGCGCCAGCAGCCCCGGGAGCGGCGGGGCCTTAAGTGAAAAACTGTTTTTT. It is translated as CASSPGSGGALSEKLFF.

J is TRBJ1-5 and V is TRBV18; TRBD1 aligns across 9 bases. The CDR3 totals 15 residues. Trimming removed 6 bases from V and 4 bases from J; junction bases left unmatched: 7. Germline V lookup: CDR1 KGHSH, CDR2 LQKENI. The CDR3 DNA is TGTGCCAGCTCGCTGTCCGGGACAGGGAATCAGCCCCAGCATTTT. Protein: CASSLSGTGNQPQHF.

The genes are TRBV28 and TRBJ1-4, with TRBD1 matching 7 bases. The ends lost 8 bases at V and 5 bases at J; junction bases unmatched: 8. The germline V gene encodes CDR1 MDHEN and CDR2 SYDVKM. CDR3 length: 14 residues. CDR3 protein: CASGETGINEKLFF. The CDR3 DNA sequence: TGTGCCAGCGGGGAGACAGGGATAAATGAAAAACTGTTTTTT.

The sample holds one count of this clone. This sequence joins TRBV7-8 and TRBJ1-5; no clear D gene. CDR1 and CDR2 from the germline V gene are SGHVS and FQNEAQ. The V and J ends lost 2 bases and 0 bases respectively, with 8 bases between them. This CDR3 has 15 residues. Here the CDR3 reads CASSLRVNSNQPQHF. DNA for the CDR3: TGTGCCAGCAGCTTAAGAGTAAATAGCAATCAGCCCCAGCATTTT. Full variable domain (rest looked up from reference TRBV7-8 and TRBJ1-5): GAGVSQSPRYKVAKRGQDVALRCDPISGHVSLFWYQQALGQGPEFLTYFQNEAQLDKSGLPSDRFFAERPEGSVSTLKIQRTQQEDSAVYLCASSLRVNSNQPQHFGDGTRLSIL.

This rearrangement joins TRBV3-1 (or the pseudogene TRBV3-2) to TRBJ2-7; 11 bases map to TRBD2. CDR1 LGHDT and CDR2 YNNKEL come from the germline V gene (reference sequence). The CDR3 has 16 residues. Trimming at V came to 5 bases and at J to 5 bases, leaving 11 bases not matched to a gene. This CDR3 reads CASSELAGGSPHEQYF. DNA of the CDR3: TGTGCCAGCAGCGAATTAGCGGGGGGGAGCCCCCACGAGCAGTACTTC.

The V and J genes are TRBV5-1 and TRBJ1-3; D unresolved. From germline, CDR1 is SGHRS and CDR2 YFSETQ. The V gene lost 3 bases and the J gene lost 8 bases, with 9 bases spanning the gap. The CDR3 covers 12 residues. CDR3 protein: CASSSTSDTIYF. DNA for the CDR3: TGCGCCAGCAGCTCTACGTCGGACACCATATATTTT.

This clone was counted only a few times. The CDR3 coding sequence is TGTGCCAGCAGCGGGACAGCCTCCCCTGAAGCTTTCTTT. Its translation is CASSGTASPEAFF. The rearrangement links TRBV6-5 to TRBJ1-1; 7 bases are a match to TRBD1. CDR1 and CDR2 (germline): MNHEY, SVGAGI. With 6 bases clipped from V and 6 bases from J, the junction kept 7 bases outside the gene matches. This CDR3 region has 13 residues.

This chain links TRBV7-2 with TRBJ2-5, with D possibly matching TRBD2 (5 bases). The germline gives CDR1 SGHTA, CDR2 FQGNSA. Trimming took 5 bases from V and 5 from J, leaving 15 bases between them. The CDR3 has 14 amino acids. The CDR3 DNA follows: TGTGCCAGCAGCGGTGGACTGGTGGTCGAGACCCAGTACTTC. It translates to CASSGGLVVETQYF.

The gene calls are TRBV2 and TRBJ2-2; 7 nucleotides agree with TRBD1. CDR3 length: 13 residues. Per the germline V gene, CDR1 is SNHLY and CDR2 is FYNNEI. J lost 7 bases, V lost 6 bases, and 5 bases had no gene match. The CDR3 bases are TGTGCCAGCAGGCAGGGGGAAAGCGGGGAGCTGTTTTTT. Its protein is CASRQGESGELFF.

The gene calls are TRBV6-2 or TRBV6-3 and TRBJ1-5, with 7 bases that match TRBD1. The CDR3 is 17 amino acids. The trim removed 2 bases at V and 3 bases at J, leaving 10 bases unmatched. CDR1 is MNHEY and CDR2 is SVGEGT in the germline V gene. CDR3 sequence (DNA): TGTGCCAGCAGTTACCCAATTACAGGGGAAATCAATCAGCCCCAGCATTTT. Translated: CASSYPITGEINQPQHF.